This TCR beta chain comes out of a study of blood T cell repertoires in COVID-19. Turning to the study itself: COVID-19 samples, acute and convalescent, were from the United States, Italy and Spain.

Germline CDR1 MNHEY, CDR2 SVGAGI. V was clipped by 2 bases and J by 5 bases, with 9 bases between them. The CDR3 length is 13 residues. Original processing notes: Researchers report that nucleated cell counts were estimated from reference gene primer amplification. TCRdb's table, derived via immunoSEQ multiplex PCR, lists solely in-frame clones and lacks some. V, J and clone size are those of that table, while D and trimming were read from the DNA. This sample carries about 120,000 clones, 65% to 90% of them seen once, and the ten largest clones take over 25%. The chain carries TRBV6-5 and TRBJ1-1; D is ambiguous. The sequence was collected from a woman at least 80 years old with acute or convalescent COVID-19. The sequenced material came from peripheral blood. CDR3 DNA sequence: TGTGCCAGCAGTTACCAGGAGGAGACTGAAGCTTTCTTT. It translates to CASSYQEETEAFF.